These T cell receptor beta chains were read from a single sample in a study of cytomegalovirus exposure and HLA in healthy donors. Repertoires were generated with immunoSEQ multiplex PCR, while TCRdb's copy carries only in-frame clones and drops some. The table has over 150,000 clones, roughly 89% seen once. The sample consisted of PBMCs. The origin of the receptors is a man between 18 and 35 years old in good health and CMV-seropositive. Both conserved end residues are part of each CDR3. The D gene is left open where the match is weak. The size field is filled for only some rows; it gives once, few, many or a size class.

>TRBV11-1|TRBD1|-|TRBJ1-4
CASSLGDRDEEKLFF
TGTGCCAGCAGCTTAGGGGACAGGGACGAGGAAAAACTGTTTTTT
>TRBV4-1|TRBD1|-|TRBJ1-5
CASSQPGQGPLTDSNQPQHF
TGCGCCAGCAGCCAACCCGGACAGGGACCTCTTACCGATAGCAATCAGCCCCAGCATTTT
>TRBV2|-|-|TRBJ2-5
CASNGGSSETQYF
TGTGCCAGCAATGGCGGGTCCTCAGAGACCCAGTACTTC
>TRBV11-2|TRBD1|-|TRBJ1-3
CASSSDRGNTIYF
TGTGCCAGCAGCTCGGACAGGGGAAACACCATATATTTT
>TRBV9|TRBD1|few|TRBJ1-2
CASDRAGNYGYTF
TGTGCCAGCGACAGGGCGGGTAACTATGGCTACACCTTC
>TRBV7-9|-|once|TRBJ2-2
CASSLEDRFTGELFF
TGTGCCAGCAGCTTAGAGGACAGATTCACCGGGGAGCTGTTTTTT
>TRBV28|-|-|TRBJ2-7
CASTYPGGGRASEQYF
TGTGCCAGCACCTATCCCGGAGGGGGGAGGGCCTCCGAGCAGTACTTC
>TRBV6-5|TRBD2|-|TRBJ2-3
CASSLGAGSTDTQYF
TGTGCCAGCAGTTTAGGAGCGGGGAGCACAGATACGCAGTATTTT
>TRBV6-1|TRBD1|-|TRBJ1-2
CASGVQGANYGYTF
TGTGCCAGCGGCGTACAGGGGGCTAACTATGGCTACACCTTC
>TRBV29-1|-|-|TRBJ2-7
CSANAQGSYEQYF
TGCAGCGCTAACGCCCAGGGTAGTTACGAGCAGTACTTC
>TRBV9|-|-|TRBJ2-5
CASSSGLRETQYF
TGTGCCAGCAGCTCGGGATTAAGGGAGACCCAGTACTTC
>TRBV7-9|-|-|TRBJ2-3
CASSHTSTRTDTQYF
TGTGCCAGCAGCCATACCTCGACTAGGACAGATACGCAGTATTTT
>TRBV19|-|-|TRBJ1-2
CASRRQTELYGYTF
TGTGCCAGTAGGAGGCAGACAGAACTCTATGGCTACACCTTC
>TRBV27|-|-|TRBJ2-1
CASSFGQHYNEQFF
TGTGCCAGCAGTTTTGGGCAGCACTACAATGAGCAGTTCTTC
>TRBV29-1|TRBD2|-|TRBJ2-1
CSVGTSGRWDEQFF
TGCAGCGTAGGGACTAGCGGGAGGTGGGATGAGCAGTTCTTC
>TRBV7-8|-|few|TRBJ1-3
CASSLGQSSGNTIYF
TGTGCCAGCAGCTTAGGGCAAAGCTCTGGAAACACCATATATTTT
>TRBV7-9|TRBD2|-|TRBJ2-7
CASSLVGGRYYEQYF
TGTGCCAGCAGCTTAGTCGGCGGGAGGTACTACGAGCAGTACTTC
>TRBV29-1|TRBD2|-|TRBJ2-2
CSVGGLAGGTNTGELFF
TGCAGCGTGGGTGGACTAGCGGGAGGAACGAACACCGGGGAGCTGTTTTTT
>TRBV5-1|TRBD2|-|TRBJ2-3
CASSYGTSVRDTQYF
TGCGCCAGCAGCTACGGGACTAGCGTCAGAGATACGCAGTATTTT
>TRBV15|TRBD1|-|TRBJ1-4
CATSSSGGREKLFF
TGTGCCACCAGCAGTTCAGGGGGCAGAGAAAAACTGTTTTTT
>TRBV5-1|TRBD1|-|TRBJ2-1
CASSPDRERAEQFF
TGCGCCAGCAGCCCGGACAGGGAAAGGGCTGAGCAGTTCTTC
>TRBV30|TRBD2|once|TRBJ2-7
CAWSRRTSGYEQYF
TGTGCCTGGAGCAGGAGGACTAGCGGTTACGAGCAGTACTTC
>TRBV19|-|-|TRBJ2-2
CASSNSGSNTGELFF
TGTGCCAGTAGTAACAGCGGTTCGAACACCGGGGAGCTGTTTTTT
>TRBV28|TRBD1|-|TRBJ1-2
CASTMFWTGGKDYGYTF
TGTGCCAGTACAATGTTTTGGACAGGGGGCAAGGACTATGGCTACACCTTC
>TRBV7-9|-|-|TRBJ2-7
CASSSRYEQYF
TGTGCCAGCAGCTCCAGATACGAGCAGTACTTC
>TRBV4-2|-|-|TRBJ2-5
CASSQDWDIQETQYF
TGTGCCAGCAGCCAAGACTGGGACATCCAAGAGACCCAGTACTTC
>TRBV19|TRBD1|-|TRBJ1-1
CASSLAPSGGTEAFF
TGTGCCAGTAGTCTAGCCCCCTCAGGGGGCACTGAAGCTTTCTTT
>TRBV7-9|TRBD2|-|TRBJ2-7
CASGDSGREHHEQYF
TGTGCCAGCGGGGATAGCGGGAGGGAGCATCACGAGCAGTACTTC
>TRBV18|-|-|TRBJ1-4
CASSPPNSGEKLFF
TGTGCCAGCTCACCACCGAACTCGGGGGAAAAACTGTTTTTT
>TRBV4-1|TRBD2|once|TRBJ2-1
CASSHTAGGSSYNEQFF
TGCGCCAGCAGCCATACTGCGGGAGGGAGCTCCTACAATGAGCAGTTCTTC
>TRBV19|-|-|TRBJ2-1
CASSTQGSNEQFF
TGTGCCAGTAGTACCCAGGGGAGCAATGAGCAGTTCTTC
>TRBV27|-|-|TRBJ1-5
CASSLGGGGSNQPQHF
TGTGCCAGCAGTTTGGGGGGGGGTGGTAGCAATCAGCCCCAGCATTTT
>TRBV7-2|-|few|TRBJ2-2
CASSLEVAAYTGELFF
TGTGCCAGCAGCTTAGAGGTGGCGGCCTACACCGGGGAGCTGTTTTTT
>TRBV5-8|-|-|TRBJ1-2
CASSLVIVGYTF
TGTGCCAGCAGCTTAGTTATAGTGGGCTACACCTTC
>TRBV4-1|TRBD2|-|TRBJ2-3
CASSKPGLATTNTQYF
TGCGCCAGCAGCAAGCCGGGACTAGCGACCACGAATACGCAGTATTTT
>TRBV5-8|TRBD1|-|TRBJ2-2
CASSLPTGYTGELFF
TGTGCCAGCAGCCTTCCGACAGGGTACACCGGGGAGCTGTTTTTT
>TRBV5-1|-|-|TRBJ2-7
CASSTSSSAEQYF
TGCGCCAGCAGCACATCCTCTAGCGCCGAGCAGTACTTC
>TRBV25-1|-|-|TRBJ2-1
CASSPYNEQFF
TGTGCCAGTAGCCCGTACAATGAGCAGTTCTTC
>TRBV6-1|-|-|TRBJ2-5
CASSEDNPQETQYF
TGTGCCAGCAGTGAAGACAATCCACAAGAGACCCAGTACTTC
>TRBV29-1|-|-|TRBJ2-7
CSVQTGSYEQYF
TGCAGCGTACAAACAGGGTCCTACGAGCAGTACTTC
>TRBV27|TRBD1|-|TRBJ1-5
CASRRDLRDRGDQPQHF
TGTGCCAGCAGACGCGATCTCCGGGACAGGGGGGATCAGCCCCAGCATTTT
>TRBV2|-|-|TRBJ1-1
CASSPLSGGGTEAFF
TGTGCCAGCAGCCCCTTGTCCGGCGGGGGCACTGAAGCTTTCTTT
>TRBV7-6|TRBD1|-|TRBJ2-5
CASSIREGGTGGLVTQYF
TGTGCCAGCAGCATACGAGAAGGGGGGACAGGGGGGTTGGTGACCCAGTACTTC
>TRBV7-9|TRBD2|-|TRBJ2-1
CASSPGTSVPNEQFF
TGTGCCAGCAGCCCCGGGACTAGCGTACCCAATGAGCAGTTCTTC
>TRBV2|-|-|TRBJ1-5
CASSHSGARQPQHF
TGTGCCAGCAGCCACTCAGGGGCTCGGCAGCCCCAGCATTTT